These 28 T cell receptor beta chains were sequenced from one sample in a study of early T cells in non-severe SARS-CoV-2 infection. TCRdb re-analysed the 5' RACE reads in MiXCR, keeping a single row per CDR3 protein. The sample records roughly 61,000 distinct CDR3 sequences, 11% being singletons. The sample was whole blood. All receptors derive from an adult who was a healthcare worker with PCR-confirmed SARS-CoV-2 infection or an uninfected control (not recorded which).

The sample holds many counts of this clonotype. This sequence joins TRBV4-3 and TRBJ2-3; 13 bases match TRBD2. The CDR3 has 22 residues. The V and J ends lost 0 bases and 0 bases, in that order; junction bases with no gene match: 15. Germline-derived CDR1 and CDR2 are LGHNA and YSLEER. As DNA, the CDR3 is TGCGCCAGCAGCCAAGACCCATGGACTAGCGGGGGCAACTCGTTTAGCACAGATACGCAGTATTTT. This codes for CASSQDPWTSGGNSFSTDTQYF.

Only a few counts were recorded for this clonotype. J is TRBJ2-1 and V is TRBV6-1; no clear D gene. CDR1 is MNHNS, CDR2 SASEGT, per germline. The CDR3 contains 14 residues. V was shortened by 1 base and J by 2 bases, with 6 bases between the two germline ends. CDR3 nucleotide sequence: TGTGCCAGCAGTGAAGGCCAGACCTACAATGAGCAGTTCTTC. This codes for CASSEGQTYNEQFF.

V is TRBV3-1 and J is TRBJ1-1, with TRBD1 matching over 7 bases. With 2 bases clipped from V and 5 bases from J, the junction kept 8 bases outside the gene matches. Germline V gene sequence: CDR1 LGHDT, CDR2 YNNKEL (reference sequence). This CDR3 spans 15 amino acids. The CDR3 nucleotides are TGTGCCAGCAGCCAAAGGGGGACAGTAGGTACTGAAGCTTTCTTT. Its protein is CASSQRGTVGTEAFF. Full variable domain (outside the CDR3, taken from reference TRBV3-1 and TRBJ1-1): DTAVSQTPKYLVTQMGNDKSIKCEQNLGHDTMYWYKQDSKKFLKIMFSYNNKELIINETVPNRFSPKSPDKAHLNLHINSLELGDSAVYFCASSQRGTVGTEAFFGQGTRLTVV.

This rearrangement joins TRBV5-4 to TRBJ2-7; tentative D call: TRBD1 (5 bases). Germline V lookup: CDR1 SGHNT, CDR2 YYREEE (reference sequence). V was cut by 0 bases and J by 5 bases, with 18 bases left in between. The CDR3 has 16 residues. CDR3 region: CASSLVGPGRLNEQYF. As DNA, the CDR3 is TGTGCCAGCAGCTTGGTGGGGCCAGGGCGGCTTAACGAGCAGTACTTC.

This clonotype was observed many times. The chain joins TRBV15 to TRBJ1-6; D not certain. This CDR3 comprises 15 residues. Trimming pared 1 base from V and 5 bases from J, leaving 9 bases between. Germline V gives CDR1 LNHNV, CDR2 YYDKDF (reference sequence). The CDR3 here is CATSRGGRDNSPLHF. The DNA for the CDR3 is TGTGCCACCAGCAGAGGTGGCAGAGATAATTCACCCCTCCACTTT.

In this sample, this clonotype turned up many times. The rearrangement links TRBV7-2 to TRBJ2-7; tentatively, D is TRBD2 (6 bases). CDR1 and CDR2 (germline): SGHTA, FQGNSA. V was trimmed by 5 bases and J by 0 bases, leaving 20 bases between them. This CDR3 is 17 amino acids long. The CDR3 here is CASSPPWASAVSYEQYF. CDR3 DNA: TGTGCCAGCAGCCCGCCTTGGGCTAGCGCCGTCTCCTACGAGCAGTACTTC.

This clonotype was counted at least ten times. The CDR3 DNA follows: TGTGCCAGCAGTTCTATACCCACAGGGACCCATAACACCGGGGAGCTGTTTTTT. Its protein product is CASSSIPTGTHNTGELFF. The chain is built from TRBV28 and TRBJ2-2; TRBD1 might be the D (6 bases). V was pared by 4 bases and J by 2 bases, with 20 bases between. The CDR3 sequence is 18 residues long. Germline assignment: CDR1 MDHEN and CDR2 SYDVKM.

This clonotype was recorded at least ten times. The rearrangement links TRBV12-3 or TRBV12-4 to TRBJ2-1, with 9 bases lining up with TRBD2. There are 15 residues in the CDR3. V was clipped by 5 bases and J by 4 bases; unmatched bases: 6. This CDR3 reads CASSPAGGRYNEQFF. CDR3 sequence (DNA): TGTGCCAGCAGTCCCGCGGGGGGGCGGTACAATGAGCAGTTCTTC.

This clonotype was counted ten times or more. The CDR3 loop is CASSFHGTEAFF. DNA of the CDR3: TGTGCCAGCAGTTTTCACGGGACTGAAGCTTTCTTT. V is TRBV7-2 and J is TRBJ1-1; D is undetermined. CDR3 length equals 12 residues. CDR1 SGHTA and CDR2 FQGNSA come from the germline V gene. Trimming took off 6 bases at V and 5 bases at J, with 10 bases between the two ends.

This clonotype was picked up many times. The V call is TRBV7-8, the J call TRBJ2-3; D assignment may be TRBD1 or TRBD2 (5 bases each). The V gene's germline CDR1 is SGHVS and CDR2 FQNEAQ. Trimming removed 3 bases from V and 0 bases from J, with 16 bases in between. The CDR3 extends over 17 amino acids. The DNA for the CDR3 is TGTGCCAGCAGCTTGGGACGGACCTTTGTGAGCACAGATACGCAGTATTTT. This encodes CASSLGRTFVSTDTQYF.

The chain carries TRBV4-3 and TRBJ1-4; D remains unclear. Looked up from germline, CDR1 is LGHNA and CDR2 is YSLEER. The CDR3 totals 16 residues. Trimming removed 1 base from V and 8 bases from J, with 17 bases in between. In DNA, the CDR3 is TGCGCCAGCAGCCAAGCCGGAACGGCACTCTTCGAAAAACTGTTTTTT. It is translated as CASSQAGTALFEKLFF.

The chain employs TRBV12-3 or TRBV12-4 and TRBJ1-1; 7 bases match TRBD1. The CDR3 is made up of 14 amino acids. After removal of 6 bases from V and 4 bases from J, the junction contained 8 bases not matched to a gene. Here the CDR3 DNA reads TGTGCCAGCAGAACTACAGGGGTCAGCACTGAAGCTTTCTTT. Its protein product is CASRTTGVSTEAFF.

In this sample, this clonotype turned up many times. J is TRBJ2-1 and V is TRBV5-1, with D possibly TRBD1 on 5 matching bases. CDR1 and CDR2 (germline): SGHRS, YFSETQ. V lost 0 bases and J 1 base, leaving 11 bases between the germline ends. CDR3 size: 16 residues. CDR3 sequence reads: CASSLEGRGSYNEQFF. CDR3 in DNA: TGCGCCAGCAGCTTGGAGGGGCGAGGATCCTACAATGAGCAGTTCTTC.

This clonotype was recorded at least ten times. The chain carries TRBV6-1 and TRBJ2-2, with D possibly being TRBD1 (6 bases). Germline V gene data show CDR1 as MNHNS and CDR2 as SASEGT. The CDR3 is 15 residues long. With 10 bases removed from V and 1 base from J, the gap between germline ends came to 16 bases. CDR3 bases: TGTGCCACCACGCTATTACAGGGGAACACCGGGGAGCTGTTTTTT. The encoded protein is CATTLLQGNTGELFF.

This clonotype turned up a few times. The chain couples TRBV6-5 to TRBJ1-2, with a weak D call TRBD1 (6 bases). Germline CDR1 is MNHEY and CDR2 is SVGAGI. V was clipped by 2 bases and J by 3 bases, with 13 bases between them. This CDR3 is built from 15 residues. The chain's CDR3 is CASSYSPDRDYGYTF. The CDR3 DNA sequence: TGTGCCAGCAGTTACAGTCCGGACAGAGACTATGGCTACACCTTC.

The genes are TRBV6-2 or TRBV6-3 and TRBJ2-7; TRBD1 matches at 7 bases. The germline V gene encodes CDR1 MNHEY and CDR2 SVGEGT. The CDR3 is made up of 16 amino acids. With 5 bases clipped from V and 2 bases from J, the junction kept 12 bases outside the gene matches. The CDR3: CASSRMVGTEAYEQYF. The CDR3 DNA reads TGTGCCAGCAGTCGCATGGTAGGGACAGAAGCCTACGAGCAGTACTTC.

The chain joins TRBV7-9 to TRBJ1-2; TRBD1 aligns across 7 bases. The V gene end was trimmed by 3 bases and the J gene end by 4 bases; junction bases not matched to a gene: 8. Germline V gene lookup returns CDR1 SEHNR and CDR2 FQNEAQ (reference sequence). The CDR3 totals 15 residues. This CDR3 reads CASSFGQAEVYGYTF. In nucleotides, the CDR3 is TGTGCCAGCAGCTTCGGACAGGCGGAGGTCTATGGCTACACCTTC.

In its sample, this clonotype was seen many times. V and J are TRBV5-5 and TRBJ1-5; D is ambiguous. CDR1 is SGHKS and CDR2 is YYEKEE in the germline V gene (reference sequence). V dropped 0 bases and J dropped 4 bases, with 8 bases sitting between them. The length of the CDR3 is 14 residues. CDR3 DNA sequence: TGTGCCAGCAGCTTGGCCGGCGGGAATCAGCCCCAGCATTTT. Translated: CASSLAGGNQPQHF.

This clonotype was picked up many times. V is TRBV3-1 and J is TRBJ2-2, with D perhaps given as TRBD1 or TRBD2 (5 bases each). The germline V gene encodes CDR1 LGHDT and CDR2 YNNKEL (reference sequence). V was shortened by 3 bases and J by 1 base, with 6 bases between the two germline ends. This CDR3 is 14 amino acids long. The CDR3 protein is CASSQGVNTGELFF. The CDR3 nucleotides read TGTGCCAGCAGCCAGGGGGTGAACACCGGGGAGCTGTTTTTT.

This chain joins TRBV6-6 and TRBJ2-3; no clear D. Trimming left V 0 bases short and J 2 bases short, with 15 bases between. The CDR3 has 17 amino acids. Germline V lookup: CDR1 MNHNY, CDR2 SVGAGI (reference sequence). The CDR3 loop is CASSYSWSAPATDTQYF. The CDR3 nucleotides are TGTGCCAGCAGTTACTCGTGGAGTGCCCCCGCCACAGATACGCAGTATTTT.

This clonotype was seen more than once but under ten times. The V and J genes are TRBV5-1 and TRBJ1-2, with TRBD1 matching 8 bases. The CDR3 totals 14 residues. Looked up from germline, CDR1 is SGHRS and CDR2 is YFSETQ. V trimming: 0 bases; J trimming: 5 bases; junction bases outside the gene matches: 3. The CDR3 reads CASSLDGQGYGYTF. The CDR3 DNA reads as TGCGCCAGCAGCTTGGATGGACAGGGATATGGCTACACCTTC. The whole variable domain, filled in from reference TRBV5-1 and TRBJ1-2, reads KAGVTQTPRYLIKTRGQQVTLSCSPISGHRSVSWYQQTPGQGLQFLFEYFSETQRNKGNFPGRFSGRQFSNSRSEMNVSTLELGDSALYLCASSLDGQGYGYTFGSGTRLTVV.

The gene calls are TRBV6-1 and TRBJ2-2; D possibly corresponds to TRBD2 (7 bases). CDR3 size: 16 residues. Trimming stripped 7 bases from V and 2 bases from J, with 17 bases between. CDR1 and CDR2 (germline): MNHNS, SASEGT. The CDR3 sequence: CASTRTRGPNTGELFF. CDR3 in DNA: TGTGCCAGCACCCGAACGCGGGGGCCAAACACCGGGGAGCTGTTTTTT.

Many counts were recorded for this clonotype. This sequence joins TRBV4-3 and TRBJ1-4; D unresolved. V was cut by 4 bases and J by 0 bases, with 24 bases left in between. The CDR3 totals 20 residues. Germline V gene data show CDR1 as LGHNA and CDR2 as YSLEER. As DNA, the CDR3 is TGCGCCAGCAGCCTCCTTTGGACGGGAGGCACCCTTGCAACTAATGAAAAACTGTTTTTT. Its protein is CASSLLWTGGTLATNEKLFF.

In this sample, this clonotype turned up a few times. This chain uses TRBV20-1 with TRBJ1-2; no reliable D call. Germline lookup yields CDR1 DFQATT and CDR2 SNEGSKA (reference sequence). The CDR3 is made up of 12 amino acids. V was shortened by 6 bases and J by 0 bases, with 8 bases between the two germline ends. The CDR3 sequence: CSAHVANYGYTF. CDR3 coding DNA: TGCAGTGCCCATGTTGCTAACTATGGCTACACCTTC.

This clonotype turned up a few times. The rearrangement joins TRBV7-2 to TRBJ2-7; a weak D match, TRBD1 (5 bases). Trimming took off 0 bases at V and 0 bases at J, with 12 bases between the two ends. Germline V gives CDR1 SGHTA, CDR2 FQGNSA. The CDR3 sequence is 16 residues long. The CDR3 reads CASSLASQGTSYEQYF. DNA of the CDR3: TGTGCCAGCAGCTTAGCAAGTCAGGGAACCTCCTACGAGCAGTACTTC.

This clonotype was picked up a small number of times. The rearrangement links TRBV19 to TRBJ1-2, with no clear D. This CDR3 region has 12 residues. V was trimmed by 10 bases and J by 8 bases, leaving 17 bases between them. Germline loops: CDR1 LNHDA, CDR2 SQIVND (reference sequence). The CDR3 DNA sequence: TGTGCCACCCAAGGACGGATGTACGGCTACACCTTC. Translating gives CATQGRMYGYTF.

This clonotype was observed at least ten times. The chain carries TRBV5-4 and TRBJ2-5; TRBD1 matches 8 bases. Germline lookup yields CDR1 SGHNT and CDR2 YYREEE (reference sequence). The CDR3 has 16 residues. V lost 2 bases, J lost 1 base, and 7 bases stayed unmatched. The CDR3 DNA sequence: TGTGCCAGCAGCTTCGACAGGGGAATTGGCCAAGAGACCCAGTACTTC. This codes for CASSFDRGIGQETQYF.

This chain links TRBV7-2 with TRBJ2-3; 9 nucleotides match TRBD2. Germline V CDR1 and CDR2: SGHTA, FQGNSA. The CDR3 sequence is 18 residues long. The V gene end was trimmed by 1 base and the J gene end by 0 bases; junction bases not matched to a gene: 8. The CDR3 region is CASSLGSGGRPSTDTQYF. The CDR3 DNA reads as TGTGCCAGCAGCTTAGGAAGCGGGGGGAGGCCTAGCACAGATACGCAGTATTTT.